This passage covers 12 T cell receptor beta chains from one sample sequenced in a study of cytomegalovirus exposure and HLA in healthy donors. Vbeta (60) and Jbeta (13) primers were used in the PCR. Using immunoSEQ multiplex PCR, the repertoire was profiled, and TCRdb retains in-frame clones only, with some absent. The data contain about 270,000 clones, roughly 85% of them seen just once; the ten biggest clones take up less than 4.5%. Sequenced sample: PBMCs. The receptors derive from a man aged 35 to 55 in good health and CMV-seropositive.

The chain joins TRBV29-1 to TRBJ1-1; 7 bases line up with TRBD1. The CDR3 runs to 14 residues. The germline V gene encodes CDR1 SQVTM and CDR2 ANQGSEA. The ends lost 7 bases at V and 1 base at J; junction bases unmatched: 9. The CDR3 spells CSAPKTGPNTEAFF. CDR3 coding DNA: TGCAGCGCGCCAAAGACAGGGCCGAACACTGAAGCTTTCTTT. Drawing the rest from reference TRBV29-1 and TRBJ1-1, the complete variable domain is SAVISQKPSRDICQRGTSLTIQCQVDSQVTMMFWYRQQPGQSLTLIATANQGSEATYESGFVIDKFPISRPNLTFSTLTVSNMSPEDSSIYLCSAPKTGPNTEAFFGQGTRLTVV.

The V gene is TRBV19, the J gene TRBJ1-5; tentative D call: TRBD1 (5 bases). The CDR3 contains 16 residues. The germline gives CDR1 LNHDA, CDR2 SQIVND (reference sequence). Trimming left V 4 bases short and J 4 bases short, with 17 bases between. CDR3 DNA sequence: TGTGCCAGTAGTAGGCGACAGCCCGATCGGAATCAGCCCCAGCATTTT. Encoded protein: CASSRRQPDRNQPQHF.

J is TRBJ1-5 and V is TRBV7-8; 9 bases are shared with TRBD1. The CDR3 is 16 amino acids. The junction had 8 bases not matched to a gene; V was cut back by 1 base and J by 7 bases. Germline V CDR1 and CDR2: SGHVS, FQNEAQ. CDR3 sequence reads: CASSLGPGQGFQPQHF. The CDR3, as DNA: TGTGCCAGCAGCTTAGGACCGGGACAGGGTTTCCAGCCCCAGCATTTT.

V usage is TRBV28 and J usage is TRBJ2-2; D not resolved. Trimming left V 10 bases short and J 4 bases short, with 13 bases between. Germline V lookup: CDR1 MDHEN, CDR2 SYDVKM. This CDR3 comprises 13 residues. CDR3 nucleotides: TGTGCCAATCAGGCCCCGACCACCGGGGAGCTGTTTTTT. Translating it yields CANQAPTTGELFF.

This sequence joins TRBV27 and TRBJ1-5; D is uncertain. The CDR3 covers 14 residues. In germline, CDR1 is MNHEY, CDR2 SMNVEV (reference sequence). The V end lost 4 bases, the J end lost 7 bases, and 14 bases lay between the germline ends. The CDR3 region has the DNA TGTGCCAGCAGTTCGGACGGAGGAGTGCAGCCCCAGCATTTT. This gives the protein CASSSDGGVQPQHF.

This clone was counted only a few times. CDR3 sequence: CSADNSAEAFF. As DNA, the CDR3 is TGCAGTGCTGACAACTCGGCTGAAGCTTTCTTT. The rearrangement uses TRBV20-1 and TRBJ1-1; D not certain. CDR3 size: 11 residues. The V end lost 5 bases, the J end lost 6 bases, and 10 bases lay between the germline ends. CDR1 is DFQATT, CDR2 SNEGSKA, per germline (reference sequence).

This clone was detected a few times. J is TRBJ1-4 and V is TRBV6-4; TRBD1 matches at 10 bases. With V trimmed by 7 bases and J by 7 bases, 6 bases remained unmatched. The CDR3 contains 14 residues. The germline CDR1 and CDR2 sequences are MRHNA and SNTAGT. This CDR3 reads CASTRQGAGEKLFF. The CDR3 DNA follows: TGTGCCAGCACTAGACAGGGGGCGGGTGAAAAACTGTTTTTT.

This chain connects TRBV7-9 to TRBJ2-7; 7 nucleotides align to TRBD2. Germline trimming cut 1 base from V and 3 bases from J; bases unmatched to any gene: 6. CDR3 length: 15 amino acids. CDR1 is SEHNR and CDR2 is FQNEAQ in the germline V gene (reference sequence). The CDR3 region is CASSLGASGVYEQYF. The CDR3 region has the DNA TGTGCCAGCAGCTTAGGGGCTAGCGGCGTCTACGAGCAGTACTTC.

The chain uses TRBV27 and TRBJ2-3; the match to TRBD2 covers 7 bases. Per germline, CDR1 MNHEY and CDR2 SMNVEV (reference sequence). This CDR3 has 13 residues. Losses at the gene ends were 11 bases for V and 6 bases for J; bases not matched to a gene: 11. The CDR3 loop is CAVSGLLEDTQYF. The CDR3 nucleotides read TGTGCCGTTAGCGGGCTTCTTGAGGATACGCAGTATTTT.

This clone was recorded only once. The J gene is TRBJ2-4, the V gene TRBV28, with 10 bases matching TRBD1. Trimming removed 5 bases from V and 4 bases from J; junction bases left unmatched: 2. Germline-derived CDR1 and CDR2 are MDHEN and SYDVKM. The CDR3 consists of 14 residues. The CDR3 loop is CASSGTGVKNIQYF. The CDR3 coding sequence is TGTGCCAGCAGTGGGACAGGGGTGAAAAACATTCAGTACTTC.

This rearrangement joins TRBV7-9 to TRBJ2-1; TRBD2 matches 7 bases. This CDR3 comprises 14 residues. V shed 8 bases and J 4 bases; nucleotides not matched to a gene: 8. In germline, CDR1 is SEHNR, CDR2 FQNEAQ (reference sequence). The CDR3 spells CASAERRGYNEQFF. CDR3 DNA: TGTGCCAGCGCTGAAAGGCGGGGGTACAATGAGCAGTTCTTC.

This chain connects TRBV11-3 to TRBJ1-5, with 7 bases aligning to TRBD1. The V and J ends lost 3 bases and 0 bases, in that order; junction bases with no gene match: 17. Germline V gene sequence: CDR1 SGHNT, CDR2 YENEEA. There are 20 residues in the CDR3. The CDR3 spells CASSFFVRDRRTYSNQPQHF. In nucleotides, the CDR3 is TGTGCCAGCAGCTTCTTTGTCCGGGACAGAAGGACATATAGCAATCAGCCCCAGCATTTT.